The present entry profiles one T cell receptor (beta chain) with its context. The antigen is unknown. Other DNA sequences from this sample encode an identical CDR3 as well. The data stem from a study of cytomegalovirus exposure and HLA in healthy donors. General study results and limits: It is likely that the observed cluster of highly shared sequence variants was a sequencing artifact.

The CDR3 is 14 residues long. Losses at the gene ends were 7 bases for V and 13 bases for J; bases not matched to a gene: 9. Germline V gives CDR1 SNHLY, CDR2 FYNNEI. Researchers ran the PCR with 60 Vbeta and 13 Jbeta primers. Profiled with immunoSEQ multiplex PCR; TCRdb holds only in-frame clones, not every one. The repertoire holds 180,000 or so clones, with 75% to 85% as singletons. This sequence originates from a female donor in good health and CMV-seronegative. The material sequenced was PBMCs. The J gene is TRBJ2-1, the V gene TRBV2; 14 bases are shared with TRBD2. The CDR3 sequence is CASTEGLAGVEQFF. For the CDR3, the DNA is TGTGCCAGCACCGAGGGACTAGCGGGAGTAGAACAGTTCTTC.